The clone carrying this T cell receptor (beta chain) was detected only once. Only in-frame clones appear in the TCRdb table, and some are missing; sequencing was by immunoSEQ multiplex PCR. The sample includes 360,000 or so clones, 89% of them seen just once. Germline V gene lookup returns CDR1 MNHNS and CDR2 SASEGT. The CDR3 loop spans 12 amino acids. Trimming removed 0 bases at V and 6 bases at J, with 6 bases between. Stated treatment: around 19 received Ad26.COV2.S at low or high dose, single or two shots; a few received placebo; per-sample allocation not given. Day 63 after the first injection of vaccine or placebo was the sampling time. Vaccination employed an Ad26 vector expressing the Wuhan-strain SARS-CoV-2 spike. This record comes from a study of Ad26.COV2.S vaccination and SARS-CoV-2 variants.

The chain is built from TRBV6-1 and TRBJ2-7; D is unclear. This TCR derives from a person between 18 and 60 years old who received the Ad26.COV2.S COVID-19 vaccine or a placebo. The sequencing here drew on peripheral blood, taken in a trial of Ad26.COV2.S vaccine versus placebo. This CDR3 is CASSEAYLEQYF. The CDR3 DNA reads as TGTGCCAGCAGTGAAGCCTACCTCGAGCAGTACTTC.